These 29 T cell receptor beta chains came from one sample sequenced in a study of chemoradiotherapy in HPV16-positive cancers. The method was immunoSEQ multiplex PCR; TCRdb's version includes in-frame clones alone and lacks a portion of them. The top ten hold 2.7% of the sample, which has 12,000 to 15,000 clones, approximately 91% seen once. The specimen comprised blood, sampled from a patient who underwent chemoradiotherapy. The source is a human donor with HPV-associated anogenital cancer.

This sequence joins TRBV5-4 and TRBJ2-3, with TRBD2 matching 7 bases. This CDR3 comprises 14 residues. V dropped 10 bases and J dropped 7; count of bases not matched to a gene: 15. CDR1 is SGHNT, CDR2 YYREEE, per germline (reference sequence). The CDR3 loop is CAGARDYAPHTQYF. The CDR3 DNA is TGTGCCGGAGCCCGGGACTACGCACCTCATACGCAGTATTTT.

CDR3: CASNPRERAPNEKLFF. The CDR3 DNA reads as TGTGCCAGTAACCCCCGAGAGAGGGCCCCTAATGAAAAACTGTTTTTT. This rearrangement joins TRBV2 to TRBJ1-4; no reliable D call. The CDR3 length is 16 residues. V lost 9 bases and J lost 3, with 20 bases in between. Germline CDR1 reads SNHLY; CDR2 reads FYNNEI.

In DNA form, the CDR3 reads TGTGCCTGGAGTTTTAAAGAGGGTCGACAGCCCCAGCATTTT. Encoded protein: CAWSFKEGRQPQHF. The genes are TRBV30 and TRBJ1-5, with unresolved D. V shed 2 bases and J shed 7 bases, with 15 bases lying between them. Germline-derived CDR1 and CDR2 are GTSNPN and SVGIG (reference sequence). The CDR3 totals 14 residues.

The V gene is TRBV7-8, the J gene TRBJ1-2; 9 bases align to TRBD1. The CDR3 spans 16 residues. Germline values: CDR1 SGHVS, CDR2 FQNEAQ. Unmatched junction bases numbered 8, after V lost 0 bases and J lost 6 bases. The chain's CDR3 is CASSLAPRDREDGYTF. The DNA for the CDR3 is TGTGCCAGCAGCTTAGCGCCCCGGGACAGGGAGGATGGCTACACCTTC.

The chain joins TRBV7-2 to TRBJ1-4, with D perhaps matching TRBD1 (6 bases). The germline gives CDR1 SGHTA, CDR2 FQGNSA. Trimming left V 6 bases short and J 0 bases short, with 11 bases between. The CDR3 runs to 15 residues. In nucleotides, the CDR3 is TGTGCCAGCAGAGCAGGACAGACAACTAATGAAAAACTGTTTTTT. Encoded protein: CASRAGQTTNEKLFF.

The chain combines TRBV30 with TRBJ1-2; D ambiguous. In germline, CDR1 is GTSNPN, CDR2 SVGIG (reference sequence). Deletions cut 3 bases from V and 5 bases from J, with 10 bases between. The CDR3 contains 12 residues. The CDR3 spells CAWREDGYGYTF. The CDR3 nucleotides are TGTGCCTGGAGGGAGGACGGGTATGGCTACACCTTC.

This clone was counted a single time. The chain joins TRBV29-1 to TRBJ1-5, with 10 bases lining up with TRBD1. Germline V gives CDR1 SQVTM, CDR2 ANQGSEA. After removal of 7 bases from V and 5 bases from J, the junction contained 2 bases not matched to a gene. This CDR3 has 12 amino acids. CDR3 sequence (DNA): TGCAGCGCCGGGACAGGGGATCAGCCCCAGCATTTT. It specifies CSAGTGDQPQHF.

The gene calls are TRBV14 and TRBJ1-1; D gene uncertain. Germline V gives CDR1 SGHDN, CDR2 FVKESK. The CDR3 loop spans 13 amino acids. V was trimmed by 3 bases and J by 5 bases, leaving 10 bases between them. Here the CDR3 DNA reads TGTGCCAGCAGCCAGCAGCTAGGTACTGAAGCTTTCTTT. This translates into CASSQQLGTEAFF.

The J gene is TRBJ2-2, the V gene TRBV9; D is unresolved. The V end lost 0 bases, the J end lost 2 bases, and 5 bases lay between the germline ends. Per the germline V gene, CDR1 is SGDLS and CDR2 is YYNGEE. The CDR3 consists of 14 residues. The CDR3 coding sequence is TGTGCCAGCAGCGTAGTCGTTAACACCGGGGAGCTGTTTTTT. Translating gives CASSVVVNTGELFF.

This chain connects TRBV9 to TRBJ1-1; TRBD1 aligns across 7 bases. With 4 bases clipped from V and 0 bases from J, the junction kept 6 bases outside the gene matches. CDR1 is SGDLS and CDR2 is YYNGEE in the germline V gene. The CDR3 extends over 15 amino acids. The CDR3 spells CASSPRQGLNTEAFF. In nucleotides, the CDR3 is TGTGCCAGCAGCCCGCGACAGGGTCTGAACACTGAAGCTTTCTTT.

This chain joins TRBV4-2 and TRBJ1-1; D uncertain. The CDR3 extends over 13 amino acids. Germline V gives CDR1 LGHNA, CDR2 YNFKEQ. V lost 1 base, J lost 1 base, and 4 bases lay in between. The CDR3 bases are TGTGCCAGCAGCCAAGTAGGGAACACTGAAGCTTTCTTT. This gives the protein CASSQVGNTEAFF.

The rearrangement links TRBV29-1 to TRBJ1-1; D call uncertain. The V and J ends lost 4 bases and 3 bases respectively, with 6 bases between them. The CDR3 sequence is 11 residues long. From germline, CDR1 is SQVTM and CDR2 ANQGSEA. CDR3 protein: CSVGAHTEAFF. CDR3 coding DNA: TGCAGCGTTGGAGCCCACACTGAAGCTTTCTTT.

This chain connects TRBV25-1 to TRBJ1-1; the match to TRBD1 covers 8 bases. With V trimmed by 4 bases and J by 5 bases, 6 bases remained unmatched. This CDR3 has 14 residues. CDR1 and CDR2 from the germline V gene are MGHDK and SYGVNS. CDR3 sequence: CASSALQGGTEAFF. As DNA, the CDR3 is TGTGCCAGCAGTGCGCTACAGGGGGGAACTGAAGCTTTCTTT.

This clone was detected once. The gene calls are TRBV6-4 and TRBJ2-1, with no clear D. Between the trimmed V and J ends, which lost 4 bases and 1 base, there was a span of 8 bases. The CDR3 extends over 14 amino acids. CDR1 is MRHNA, CDR2 SNTAGT, per germline. The CDR3 loop reads CASSVGYSYNEQFF. DNA for the CDR3: TGTGCCAGCAGTGTAGGCTATTCCTACAATGAGCAGTTCTTC.

The chain links TRBV10-3 to TRBJ1-1, with 11 bases aligning to TRBD1. V lost 8 bases and J lost 6; bases outside the gene matches: 2. This CDR3 spans 12 amino acids. Looked up from germline, CDR1 is ENHRY and CDR2 is SYGVKD. The CDR3 bases are TGTGCCATCTCGGACAGGGGGCCTGAAGCTTTCTTT. Encoded protein: CAISDRGPEAFF.

The gene calls are TRBV7-2 and TRBJ1-5; a weak D match, TRBD1 (5 bases). CDR1 is SGHTA and CDR2 is FQGNSA in the germline V gene. The CDR3 spans 15 residues. Trimming took 3 bases from V and 4 from J, leaving 13 bases between them. In DNA, the CDR3 is TGTGCCAGCAGCTTTCCGGGACTCAGAAATCAGCCCCAGCATTTT. As protein: CASSFPGLRNQPQHF.

The sample holds one count of this clone. V and J are TRBV21-1 and TRBJ2-3; no check of the table's D call, TRBD2, against the DNA was made. TRBV21-1 is assigned pseudogene status. The CDR3 consists of 15 residues. CDR3 DNA: TGTGCCAGCAGCAAAACGAGGGTCAGCACAGATACGCAGTATTTT. Protein: CASSKTRVSTDTQYF.

V is TRBV9 and J is TRBJ2-5; possible D gene TRBD2, 6 bases. With 0 bases removed from V and 2 bases from J, the gap between germline ends came to 11 bases. The CDR3 runs 15 residues. CDR1 is SGDLS, CDR2 YYNGEE, per germline. CDR3 bases: TGTGCCAGCAGCGTAGTGCGGGCGGGGCAAGAGACCCAGTACTTC. This gives the protein CASSVVRAGQETQYF.

On this clone: One end of the junction varies from germline; a read error may be responsible. J is TRBJ2-7 and V is TRBV5-4; D might be TRBD1 (7 bases). This CDR3 has 14 residues. Per the germline V gene, CDR1 is SGHNT and CDR2 is YYREEE (reference sequence). For the CDR3, the DNA is TGTGCCAGCAGCCGAACAGGGGCCGGGAGCGAGCAGCACTTC. Its translation is CASSRTGAGSEQHF.

This rearrangement joins TRBV7-6 to TRBJ1-3; unclear D gene. Germline V gene lookup returns CDR1 SGHVS and CDR2 FNYEAQ. The V gene lost 5 bases and the J gene lost 3 bases, with 14 bases spanning the gap. The CDR3 has 15 amino acids. The CDR3 here is CASSPRTVRGNTIYF. In DNA, the CDR3 is TGTGCCAGCAGCCCGCGGACGGTTCGTGGAAACACCATATATTTT.

The chain links TRBV4-1 to TRBJ1-6, with a possible D match to TRBD1 (5 bases). The V end was cut by 0 bases, the J end by 7 bases, with 19 bases between. Germline V gene data show CDR1 as MGHRA and CDR2 as YSYEKL. CDR3 length equals 18 residues. In DNA form, the CDR3 reads TGCGCCAGCAGCCAAGATCCGGGGCAGGGTTTGGCGAATTCACCCCTCCACTTT. Translated: CASSQDPGQGLANSPLHF.

CDR3 in amino acids: CSVARQGNEKLFF. The CDR3 DNA reads as TGCAGCGTTGCCCGACAGGGTAATGAAAAACTGTTTTTT. The V call is TRBV29-1, the J call TRBJ1-4; 7 nucleotides align to TRBD1. Losses at the gene ends were 4 bases for V and 4 bases for J; bases not matched to a gene: 3. This CDR3 is 13 amino acids long. Germline values: CDR1 SQVTM, CDR2 ANQGSEA.

CDR3 in amino acids: CASSSRHGMNTEAFF. The CDR3 DNA sequence: TGTGCCAGCAGTTCCCGACATGGGATGAACACTGAAGCTTTCTTT. The chain recombines TRBV27 with TRBJ1-1; D remains ambiguous. The CDR3 consists of 15 residues. CDR1 is MNHEY and CDR2 is SMNVEV in the germline V gene (reference sequence). Trimming stripped 4 bases from V and 0 bases from J, with 12 bases between.

V usage is TRBV5-6 and J usage is TRBJ1-5, with 9 bases identical to TRBD1. CDR1 and CDR2 from the germline V gene are SGHDT and YYEEEE. The CDR3 has 14 amino acids. V gave up 4 bases and J gave up 5 bases; unmatched junction bases: 4. DNA for the CDR3: TGTGCCAGCAGCCGGACAGGGGTGGATCAGCCCCAGCATTTT. It yields the protein CASSRTGVDQPQHF.

The gene calls are TRBV6-1 and TRBJ2-3; 7 bases map to TRBD2. CDR3 length equals 15 residues. Trimming at V came to 3 bases and at J to 1 base, leaving 4 bases not matched to a gene. Germline assignment: CDR1 MNHNS and CDR2 SASEGT. In DNA, the CDR3 is TGTGCCAGCAGTGACCTGGGGAGGGGCACAGATACGCAGTATTTT. The encoded protein is CASSDLGRGTDTQYF.

The V and J genes are TRBV9 and TRBJ2-3; TRBD2 aligns across 7 bases. Germline loops: CDR1 SGDLS, CDR2 YYNGEE. The J segment lost 3 bases and the V segment lost 6 bases, leaving 10 bases of the junction unmatched. The CDR3 loop spans 15 amino acids. The CDR3 sequence is CASTPTGGGTDTQYF. CDR3 nucleotide sequence: TGTGCCAGCACGCCCACGGGGGGTGGTACAGATACGCAGTATTTT.

The genes are TRBV5-1 and TRBJ2-7; perhaps TRBD2 as D (5 bases). This CDR3 comprises 14 residues. V lost 4 bases to trimming and J lost 3 bases, with 14 bases between them. Germline CDR1 is SGHRS and CDR2 is YFSETQ. The CDR3 DNA reads as TGCGCCAGCAGCGCGGACTGGATTCGCTACGAGCAGTACTTC. This gives the protein CASSADWIRYEQYF. The whole variable domain, remainder taken from reference TRBV5-1 and TRBJ2-7, is KAGVTQTPRYLIKTRGQQVTLSCSPISGHRSVSWYQQTPGQGLQFLFEYFSETQRNKGNFPGRFSGRQFSNSRSEMNVSTLELGDSALYLCASSADWIRYEQYFGPGTRLTVT.

This clone was detected once. The chain recombines TRBV7-8 with TRBJ2-1; D is undetermined. V lost 3 bases to trimming and J lost 7 bases, with 7 bases between them. The CDR3 sequence is 12 residues long. Per the germline V gene, CDR1 is SGHVS and CDR2 is FQNEAQ. The CDR3 reads CASSLGSNEQFF. As DNA, the CDR3 is TGTGCCAGCAGCTTGGGGTCAAATGAGCAGTTCTTC.

V gene TRBV7-6 combines with J gene TRBJ2-3, with D perhaps matching TRBD1 or TRBD2 (5 bases each). This CDR3 comprises 14 residues. Germline assignment: CDR1 SGHVS and CDR2 FNYEAQ. V shed 3 bases and J shed 0 bases, with 7 bases lying between them. CDR3 sequence reads: CASSLGVSTDTQYF. The CDR3 coding sequence is TGTGCCAGCAGCTTGGGGGTTAGCACAGATACGCAGTATTTT.